Below, 32 T cell receptor beta chains from the same sample are listed, as sequenced in a study of cytomegalovirus exposure and HLA in healthy donors. With 60 Vbeta and 13 Jbeta primers, the PCR was carried out. The protocol was immunoSEQ multiplex PCR, while the TCRdb copy is restricted to in-frame clones and leaves out a portion. The profile shows 70,000 to 90,000 clones, 70% to 75% of them singletons. The specimen was PBMCs. The receptors were gathered from a man aged 60 to 69 in good health and CMV-seronegative.

The rearrangement links TRBV2 to TRBJ2-3, with D possibly matching TRBD1 (5 bases). Trimming left V 7 bases short and J 1 base short, with 9 bases between. From germline, CDR1 is SNHLY and CDR2 FYNNEI. This CDR3 spans 13 amino acids. CDR3 sequence: CASIGQGTDTQYF. The CDR3 nucleotides read TGTGCCAGCATTGGACAAGGCACAGATACGCAGTATTTT.

The J gene is TRBJ2-1, the V gene TRBV18, with D unresolved. The germline V and J ends were trimmed by 2 bases and 5 bases, with 7 bases remaining between them. Germline V CDR1 and CDR2: KGHSH, LQKENI. The CDR3 is 13 residues long. CDR3 region: CASSPSIDNEQFF. In DNA, the CDR3 is TGTGCCAGCTCACCAAGCATCGACAATGAGCAGTTCTTC.

This clone came up a few times. The chain is built from TRBV19 and TRBJ2-1, with unresolved D. This CDR3 is 13 amino acids long. CDR1 LNHDA and CDR2 SQIVND come from the germline V gene (reference sequence). Trimming took 3 bases from V and 10 from J, leaving 13 bases between them. The CDR3 nucleotides are TGTGCCAGTAGTATTTTCACCGAGGAGGAGCAGTTCTTC. Translating gives CASSIFTEEEQFF.

The chain carries TRBV11-2 and TRBJ2-3, with a weak D call TRBD2 (6 bases). There are 15 residues in the CDR3. Trimming took 1 base from V and 3 from J, leaving 11 bases between them. The germline V gene has CDR1 SGHAT and CDR2 FQNNGV. CDR3 in DNA: TGTGCCAGCAGCTTAGGTTCGCGGGGAACAGATACGCAGTATTTT. Translating gives CASSLGSRGTDTQYF. The full variable domain, in which reference TRBV11-2 and TRBJ2-3 provide the parts outside the CDR3, is EAGVAQSPRYKIIEKRQSVAFWCNPISGHATLYWYQQILGQGPKLLIQFQNNGVVDDSQLPKDRFSAERLKGVDSTLKIQPAKLEDSAVYLCASSLGSRGTDTQYFGPGTRLTVL.

This clone was counted a few times. The chain joins TRBV19 to TRBJ1-1; possible D gene TRBD1, 6 bases. CDR1 is LNHDA, CDR2 SQIVND, per germline (reference sequence). The CDR3 spans 13 residues. V dropped 10 bases and J dropped 1 base, with 13 bases sitting between them. CDR3 region: CATGDTKNTEAFF. The CDR3 DNA follows: TGTGCCACCGGGGACACTAAGAACACTGAAGCTTTCTTT.

Only a few counts were recorded for this clone. This chain connects TRBV7-2 to TRBJ1-5; D gene ambiguous. Trimming cost V 2 bases and J 7 bases, with 6 bases left between them. Germline V gene data show CDR1 as SGHTA and CDR2 as FQGNSA. This CDR3 comprises 12 residues. CDR3 in DNA: TGTGCCAGCAGCTTATCTAGCCAGCCCCAGCATTTT. This gives the protein CASSLSSQPQHF.

The chain recombines TRBV11-2 with TRBJ1-1; no clear D gene. Trimming shortened V by 5 bases and J by 0 bases, and 16 bases separated the two germline ends. The CDR3 is 16 amino acids. Germline V gene data show CDR1 as SGHAT and CDR2 as FQNNGV. CDR3 in DNA: TGTGCCAGCAGCCCCCGTCACGGTTTATTGAACACTGAAGCTTTCTTT. Its protein product is CASSPRHGLLNTEAFF. Full variable domain (rest looked up from reference TRBV11-2 and TRBJ1-1): EAGVAQSPRYKIIEKRQSVAFWCNPISGHATLYWYQQILGQGPKLLIQFQNNGVVDDSQLPKDRFSAERLKGVDSTLKIQPAKLEDSAVYLCASSPRHGLLNTEAFFGQGTRLTVV.

The chain recombines TRBV6-5 with TRBJ1-1, with TRBD1 matching over 7 bases. Germline V gene data show CDR1 as MNHEY and CDR2 as SVGAGI. This CDR3 is built from 13 residues. V shed 5 bases, J shed 5 bases, and the junction held 5 bases outside the gene matches. CDR3 region: CASSPGGRTEAFF. CDR3 sequence (DNA): TGTGCCAGCAGTCCAGGGGGTAGAACTGAAGCTTTCTTT.

This clone has only a few counts. The chain joins TRBV5-1 to TRBJ2-3; D call uncertain. The germline gives CDR1 SGHRS, CDR2 YFSETQ. Trimming left V 3 bases short and J 2 bases short, with 16 bases between. The CDR3 is made up of 16 amino acids. CDR3 amino acids: CASSYDMGTTTDTQYF. CDR3 DNA sequence: TGCGCCAGCAGCTATGACATGGGTACCACCACAGATACGCAGTATTTT.

V is TRBV5-4 and J is TRBJ1-2; 7 positions agree with TRBD1. CDR1 and CDR2 from the germline V gene are SGHNT and YYREEE (reference sequence). This CDR3 is built from 13 residues. The V and J ends lost 4 bases and 6 bases, in that order; junction bases with no gene match: 6. This CDR3 is CASSNDRANGYTF. In DNA form, the CDR3 reads TGTGCCAGCAGCAACGACAGGGCAAATGGCTACACCTTC.

V usage is TRBV7-9 and J usage is TRBJ1-2; D is undetermined. The germline V gene has CDR1 SEHNR and CDR2 FQNEAQ (reference sequence). The CDR3 covers 12 residues. V was pared by 5 bases and J by 8 bases, with 12 bases between. The CDR3 DNA follows: TGTGCCAGCAGCCCTAGCGCGGGGGGCTACACCTTC. This sequence encodes CASSPSAGGYTF.

V is TRBV27 and J is TRBJ1-2; TRBD1 matches at 10 bases. The CDR3 runs 17 residues. Germline-derived CDR1 and CDR2 are MNHEY and SMNVEV (reference sequence). The junction had 12 bases not matched to a gene; V was cut back by 4 bases and J by 4 bases. This CDR3 reads CASSSYDRGHVGYGYTF. The CDR3 bases are TGTGCCAGCAGTTCATATGACAGGGGGCATGTAGGCTATGGCTACACCTTC.

The rearrangement joins TRBV4-1 to TRBJ2-2, with TRBD1 matching 7 bases. V dropped 2 bases and J dropped 0; count of bases not matched to a gene: 6. From germline, CDR1 is MGHRA and CDR2 YSYEKL. This CDR3 is 17 amino acids long. CDR3 amino acids: CASSQFPTGPNTGELFF. The CDR3 DNA is TGCGCCAGCAGCCAATTTCCGACAGGGCCGAACACCGGGGAGCTGTTTTTT.

The V call is TRBV5-8, the J call TRBJ2-5, with 11 bases fitting TRBD2. The germline CDR1 and CDR2 sequences are SGHTS and YDEGEE. J gave up 4 bases and V 6 bases, and 5 bases lay outside the gene matches. The CDR3 consists of 14 residues. The CDR3 region has the DNA TGTGCCAGCACCCTAGCGGGGGGACGAGAGACCCAGTACTTC. Translating gives CASTLAGGRETQYF.

The V and J genes are TRBV6-5 and TRBJ1-2, with D unclear. With 2 bases removed from V and 4 bases from J, the gap between germline ends came to 11 bases. This CDR3 is 14 amino acids long. From germline, CDR1 is MNHEY and CDR2 SVGAGI. This CDR3 reads CASSYGRQSYGYTF. The CDR3 region has the DNA TGTGCCAGCAGTTACGGCAGGCAGTCCTATGGCTACACCTTC.

There are a few counts of this clone. The chain joins TRBV6-5 to TRBJ1-1; D is uncertain. Germline CDR1 and CDR2: MNHEY and SVGAGI. V was pared by 2 bases and J by 6 bases, with 13 bases between. The CDR3 loop spans 14 amino acids. CDR3 bases: TGTGCCAGCAGTTACACGGCGAAGAGGGCTGAAGCTTTCTTT. It encodes CASSYTAKRAEAFF.

The count of this clone is one. This sequence joins TRBV19 and TRBJ2-7; 10 positions match TRBD1. This CDR3 has 14 amino acids. V lost 5 bases, J lost 5 bases, and 6 bases stayed unmatched. Germline-derived CDR1 and CDR2 are LNHDA and SQIVND (reference sequence). As DNA, the CDR3 is TGTGCCAGTAGTCCCCGGGACAGGGGTAACGAGCAGTACTTC. It specifies CASSPRDRGNEQYF.

V and J are TRBV5-1 and TRBJ1-1, with no clear D. CDR3 length: 15 residues. V lost 6 bases, J lost 1 base, and 16 bases lay in between. The V gene's germline CDR1 is SGHRS and CDR2 YFSETQ. The CDR3 region is CASTLDWSGNTEAFF. DNA for the CDR3: TGCGCCAGCACTCTAGATTGGTCGGGGAACACTGAAGCTTTCTTT.

V usage is TRBV6-1 and J usage is TRBJ2-2; 9 positions match TRBD1. The V gene end was trimmed by 6 bases and the J gene end by 7 bases; junction bases not matched to a gene: 3. The germline V gene has CDR1 MNHNS and CDR2 SASEGT. The CDR3 has 13 residues. This chain's CDR3 is CASSGQGFGELFF. Here the CDR3 DNA reads TGTGCCAGCAGCGGACAGGGGTTCGGGGAGCTGTTTTTT.

This clone has a handful of counts. A junction boundary mismatches the germline segment, possibly from a read error. The chain employs TRBV6-1 and TRBJ2-7, with 11 nucleotides matching TRBD1. CDR3 size: 12 residues. Germline assignment: CDR1 MNHNS and CDR2 SASEGT. The CDR3 sequence is CASSPRDRGCHF. The CDR3 nucleotides read TGTGCCAGCAGTCCCCGGGACAGGGGGTGCCACTTC.

This rearrangement joins TRBV7-9 to TRBJ1-6, with D maybe TRBD1 (5 bases). The CDR3 contains 14 residues. Trimming removed 3 bases from V and 10 bases from J, with 13 bases in between. Germline CDR1 and CDR2: SEHNR and FQNEAQ (reference sequence). As DNA, the CDR3 is TGTGCCAGCAGCTTGGGGGGATTAGGCTCACCCCTCCACTTT. This codes for CASSLGGLGSPLHF.

The chain has TRBV7-2 and TRBJ2-7, with D maybe TRBD1 (6 bases). CDR3 length: 12 amino acids. Trimming stripped 6 bases from V and 3 bases from J, with 9 bases between. Per germline, CDR1 SGHTA and CDR2 FQGNSA. The CDR3, as DNA: TGTGCCAGCAGTCCGACAGGCTACGAGCAGTACTTC. Translation gives CASSPTGYEQYF.

In regard to this clone: The sample holds other DNA sequences that translate to the same CDR3. The chain uses TRBV11-2 and TRBJ2-7; D may be TRBD2 (5 bases). The germline gives CDR1 SGHAT, CDR2 FQNNGV. V gave up 0 bases and J gave up 7 bases, with 13 bases separating them. The CDR3 extends over 14 amino acids. This CDR3 reads CASSLDKGTGEQYF. CDR3 nucleotide sequence: TGTGCCAGCAGCTTAGATAAAGGCACGGGGGAGCAGTACTTC.

This clone has more than one count but fewer than ten. The V and J genes are TRBV6-5 and TRBJ1-1; 8 bases fit TRBD1. The CDR3 runs to 16 residues. CDR1 MNHEY and CDR2 SVGAGI come from the germline V gene. With 2 bases clipped from V and 3 bases from J, the junction kept 8 bases outside the gene matches. The CDR3 loop is CASSYGGQGGDTEAFF. The CDR3 nucleotides read TGTGCCAGCAGTTACGGTGGACAGGGTGGCGACACTGAAGCTTTCTTT.

The chain uses TRBV9 and TRBJ1-2; no definite D call. Germline values: CDR1 SGDLS, CDR2 YYNGEE. This CDR3 has 12 residues. V was cut by 7 bases and J by 8 bases, with 15 bases left in between. The CDR3 loop is CASHLVSRGYTF. Here the CDR3 DNA reads TGTGCCAGCCACCTAGTCTCTAGGGGCTACACCTTC.

The sample holds a few counts of this clone. This rearrangement joins TRBV7-9 to TRBJ1-4; 7 nucleotides match TRBD1. Losses at the gene ends were 7 bases for V and 5 bases for J; bases not matched to a gene: 7. The CDR3 loop spans 14 amino acids. Germline CDR1 is SEHNR and CDR2 is FQNEAQ (reference sequence). CDR3 residues: CASTLGGQNEKLFF. CDR3 in DNA: TGTGCCAGCACCCTGGGGGGACAGAATGAAAAACTGTTTTTT.

On this clone: One junction end disagrees with the germline gene, perhaps due to a read error. The chain has TRBV7-9 and TRBJ2-5; D is perhaps TRBD1 (6 bases). There are 15 residues in the CDR3. Germline values: CDR1 SEHNR, CDR2 FQNEAQ (reference sequence). The CDR3 DNA is TGTTCCAGCAGCCCCGGGACAAAGAGGGAAGAGACCCAGTACTTC. It encodes CSSSPGTKREETQYF.

With respect to this clone: This same CDR3 is encoded by further DNA sequences in the sample. The rearrangement links TRBV14 to TRBJ1-1; D remains ambiguous. Trimming removed 4 bases at V and 6 bases at J, with 18 bases between. CDR3 size: 15 residues. Germline values: CDR1 SGHDN, CDR2 FVKESK. In DNA, the CDR3 is TGTGCCAGCAGCCCAGGACCCCCGAAGCGGCCTGAAGCTTTCTTT. It is translated as CASSPGPPKRPEAFF.

The rearrangement joins TRBV9 to TRBJ1-2; D remains unclear. V dropped 4 bases and J dropped 5 bases, with 15 bases sitting between them. The CDR3 is 14 amino acids. The germline gives CDR1 SGDLS, CDR2 YYNGEE. CDR3 DNA sequence: TGTGCCAGCAGCCCCGGGAGCGACCATTATGGCTACACCTTC. As protein: CASSPGSDHYGYTF.

About this clone: Germline is not matched at one junction end, which may reflect a read error. The chain couples TRBV7-9 to TRBJ1-4, with 7 bases aligning to TRBD1. The CDR3 sequence is 14 residues long. CDR1 and CDR2 from the germline V gene are SEHNR and FQNEAQ (reference sequence). CDR3 bases: TGTTCCAGCAGCCCGACAGGGATCGGTGAAAAACTGTTTTTT. Amino acid sequence: CSSSPTGIGEKLFF. Complete variable domain (other parts from reference TRBV7-9 and TRBJ1-4): DTGVSQNPRHKITKRGQNVTFRCDPISEHNRLYWYRQTLGQGPEFLTYFQNEAQLEKSRLLSDRFSAERPKGSFSTLEIQRTEQGDSAMYLCSSSPTGIGEKLFFGSGTQLSVL.

The chain is built from TRBV7-3 and TRBJ2-2, with a possible D match to TRBD1 (6 bases). Deletions cut 3 bases from V and 3 bases from J, with 8 bases between. The germline gives CDR1 SGHTA, CDR2 FQGTGA. The CDR3 extends over 14 amino acids. This CDR3 reads CASSLTGYTGELFF. The CDR3 DNA follows: TGTGCCAGCAGCTTGACAGGATACACCGGGGAGCTGTTTTTT.

This clone was seen just once. The junction departs from germline at one end; a sequencing error may be responsible. This chain links TRBV7-9 with TRBJ2-7, with D unclear. There are 13 residues in the CDR3. In germline, CDR1 is SEHNR, CDR2 FQNEAQ (reference sequence). The CDR3 reads CSSSLPSSYEQYF. CDR3 DNA sequence: TGTTCCAGCAGCTTACCCTCCTCCTACGAGCAGTACTTC.